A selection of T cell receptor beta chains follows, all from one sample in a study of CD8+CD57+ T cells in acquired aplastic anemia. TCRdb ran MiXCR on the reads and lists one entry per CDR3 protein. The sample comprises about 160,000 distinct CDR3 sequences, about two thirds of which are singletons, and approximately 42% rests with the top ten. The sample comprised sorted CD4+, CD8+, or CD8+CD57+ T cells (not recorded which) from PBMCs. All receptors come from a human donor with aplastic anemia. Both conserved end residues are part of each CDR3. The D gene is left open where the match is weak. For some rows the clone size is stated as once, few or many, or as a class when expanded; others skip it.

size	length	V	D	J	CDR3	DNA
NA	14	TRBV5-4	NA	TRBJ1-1	CASSLDPAGTEAFF	TGTGCCAGCAGCTTGGATCCCGCGGGGACTGAAGCTTTCTTT
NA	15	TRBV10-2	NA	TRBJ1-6	CASSETSSYNSPLHF	TGCGCCAGCAGCGAGACCTCTTCCTATAATTCACCCCTCCACTTT
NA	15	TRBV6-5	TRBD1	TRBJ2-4	CASSLGQGALDIQYF	TGTGCCAGCAGTTTAGGACAGGGGGCTTTAGACATTCAGTACTTC
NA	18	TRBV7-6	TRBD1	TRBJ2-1	CASRKDRGQPSSYNEQFF	TGTGCCAGCAGAAAGGACAGGGGCCAGCCGAGCTCCTACAATGAGCAGTTCTTC
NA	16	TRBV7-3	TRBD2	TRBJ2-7	CASSLTRLAGTYEQYF	TGTGCCAGCAGCTTAACCAGACTAGCGGGAACCTACGAGCAGTACTTC
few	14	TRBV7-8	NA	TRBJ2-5	CASSLGAGVETQYF	TGTGCCAGCAGCTTAGGGGCAGGGGTTGAGACCCAGTACTTC
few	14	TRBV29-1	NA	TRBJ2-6	CSVEHSTGANVLTF	TGCAGCGTTGAGCACAGTACTGGGGCCAACGTCCTGACTTTC
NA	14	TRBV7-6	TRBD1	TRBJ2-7	CASSWDSSSYEQYF	TGTGCCAGCAGCTGGGACAGTAGCTCCTACGAGCAGTACTTC
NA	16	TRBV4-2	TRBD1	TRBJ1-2	CASSQVKDRALGGYTF	TGTGCCAGCAGCCAAGTGAAGGACAGGGCTTTGGGAGGCTACACCTTC
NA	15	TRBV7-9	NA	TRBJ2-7	CASSLNEGGIYEQYF	TGTGCCAGCAGCTTAAACGAAGGGGGAATCTACGAGCAGTACTTC
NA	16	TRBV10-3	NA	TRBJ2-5	CASWEETGTNQEAQYF	TGTGCCTCCTGGGAAGAGACGGGGACGAACCAAGAGGCCCAGTACTTC
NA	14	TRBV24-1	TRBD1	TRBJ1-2	CATSDPRTGYGYTF	TGTGCCACCAGTGATCCGCGGACAGGGTACGGCTACACCTTC
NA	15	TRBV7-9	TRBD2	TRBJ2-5	CASSLILAGKETQYF	TGTGCCAGCAGCTTGATCCTAGCGGGGAAGGAGACCCAGTACTTC
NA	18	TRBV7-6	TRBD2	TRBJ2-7	CASSLGVSGGSSSYEQYF	TGTGCCAGCAGCTTAGGAGTTTCGGGGGGGTCAAGCTCCTACGAGCAGTACTTC
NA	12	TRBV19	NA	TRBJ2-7	CASSEQGNEQYF	TGTGCCAGTAGTGAGCAGGGTAACGAGCAGTACTTC
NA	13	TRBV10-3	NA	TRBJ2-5	CAITRLPSETQYF	TGTGCCATCACCCGGCTTCCGTCGGAGACCCAGTACTTC
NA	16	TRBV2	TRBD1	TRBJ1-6	CASSLDRIAYNSPLHF	TGTGCCAGCTCTTTGGACAGGATTGCCTATAATTCACCCCTCCACTTT
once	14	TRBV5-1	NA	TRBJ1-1	CASSLGLLNTEALF	TGCGCCAGCAGCTTAGGCCTCCTGAACACTGAAGCTCTCTTT
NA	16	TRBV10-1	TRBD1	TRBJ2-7	CASSGNRGQGGGEQYF	TGCGCCAGCAGTGGGAATCGAGGACAGGGGGGAGGCGAGCAGTACTTC
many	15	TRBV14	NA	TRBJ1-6	CASSQGGVRNSPLHF	TGTGCCAGCAGCCAAGGGGGGGTGCGGAATTCACCCCTCCACTTT
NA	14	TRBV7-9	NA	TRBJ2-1	CASNTGSSYNEQFF	TGTGCCAGCAATACAGGGAGCTCCTACAATGAGCAGTTCTTC
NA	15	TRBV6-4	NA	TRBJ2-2	CASSVPGLETGELVF	TGTGCCAGCAGTGTCCCGGGACTGGAAACCGGGGAGCTGGTTTTT
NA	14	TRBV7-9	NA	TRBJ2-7	CASSNPGRENEQYF	TGTGCCAGCAGCAACCCAGGAAGGGAGAACGAGCAGTACTTC
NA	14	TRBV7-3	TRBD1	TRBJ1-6	CASSFGQGNSPLHF	TGTGCCAGCAGCTTCGGACAGGGGAATTCACCCCTCCACTTT
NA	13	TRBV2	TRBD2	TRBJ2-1	CVTWTSGGNEQFF	TGTGTCACATGGACTAGCGGGGGCAATGAGCAGTTCTTC
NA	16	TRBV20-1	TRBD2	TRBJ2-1	CSAWGGSAGSYNEQFF	TGCAGTGCGTGGGGCGGGAGCGCCGGCTCCTACAATGAGCAGTTCTTC
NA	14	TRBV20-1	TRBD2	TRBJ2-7	CSAIWASGEYEQYF	TGCAGTGCTATTTGGGCTAGCGGGGAGTACGAGCAGTACTTC
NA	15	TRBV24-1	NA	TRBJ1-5	CATSTSARGMEPQHF	TGTGCCACCAGTACCTCTGCAAGGGGAATGGAGCCCCAGCATTTT
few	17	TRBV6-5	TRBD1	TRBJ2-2	CASSYSVGQGDTGELFF	TGTGCCAGCAGTTACTCAGTGGGACAGGGGGACACCGGGGAGCTGTTTTTT
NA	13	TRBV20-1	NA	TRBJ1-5	CSARGGANQPQHF	TGCAGTGCTAGGGGGGGGGCAAATCAGCCCCAGCATTTT
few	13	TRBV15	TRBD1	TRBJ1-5	CATSRDRTGLQHF	TGTGCCACCAGCAGGGATCGGACAGGGCTCCAGCATTTT
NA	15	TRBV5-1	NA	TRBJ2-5	CASSPEGDSVQPQYF	TGCGCCAGCAGCCCGGAGGGGGACTCCGTCCAGCCCCAGTACTTC
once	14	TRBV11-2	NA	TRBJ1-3	CASSLRPSGNTIYF	TGTGCCAGCAGCTTGCGTCCTTCTGGAAACACCATATATTTT
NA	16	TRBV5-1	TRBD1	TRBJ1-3	CASSLGSDRAGNTIYF	TGCGCCAGCAGCTTGGGATCGGACAGGGCTGGAAACACCATATATTTT
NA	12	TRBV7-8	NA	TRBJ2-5	CASSLNLETQYF	TGTGCCAGCAGCTTAAATTTGGAGACCCAGTACTTC
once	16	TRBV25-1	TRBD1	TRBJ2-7	CASSGSRDRETVEQYF	TGTGCCAGCAGTGGGTCCCGGGACAGGGAGACGGTGGAGCAGTACTTC
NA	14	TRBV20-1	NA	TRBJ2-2	CSARDMSRAGELFF	TGCAGTGCTAGAGATATGAGTAGGGCCGGGGAGCTGTTTTTT
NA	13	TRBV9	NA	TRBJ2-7	CASSFAGDYEQHF	TGTGCCAGCAGTTTTGCAGGGGACTACGAGCAGCACTTC